The 5 T cell receptor beta chains below all came from one sample that was sequenced in a study of blood T cells in healthy people across ages. Next came a second PCR, run for about 6 to 12 cycles, which used a sample-barcoded 5' primer along with a J-beta primer mix. TCRdb passed the 5' RACE reads through MiXCR, listing each CDR3 protein once. The sample has about 640,000 distinct CDR3 sequences; about 53% are singletons. Material: blood. These receptors originate from a man in his 60s in good health.

This chain joins TRBV20-1 and TRBJ1-4, with D perhaps TRBD1 (5 bases). This CDR3 spans 15 amino acids. Germline values: CDR1 DFQATT, CDR2 SNEGSKA (reference sequence). Trimming pared 4 bases from V and 8 bases from J, leaving 20 bases between. This CDR3 is CSATRGLRGGEKLFF. CDR3 in DNA: TGCAGTGCTACCCGGGGTTTGAGGGGTGGCGAAAAACTGTTTTTT.

This chain uses TRBV10-3 with TRBJ2-7, with D possibly TRBD1 on 5 matching bases. The end of the DNA aligns better with TRBJ2-5, so the J call may be wrong. CDR1 is ENHRY and CDR2 is SYGVKD in the germline V gene. The CDR3 spans 14 residues. The CDR3 protein is CAISEIKGWKTQYF. In DNA form, the CDR3 reads TGTGCCATCAGTGAGATTAAGGGGTGGAAGACCCAGTACTTC.

The rearrangement joins TRBV5-1 to TRBJ2-7; D possibly corresponds to TRBD2 (5 bases). Germline V CDR1 and CDR2: SGHRS, YFSETQ. The CDR3 contains 14 residues. Trimming removed 0 bases from V and 5 bases from J, with 12 bases in between. The CDR3: CASSLAASFDEQYF. In DNA form, the CDR3 reads TGCGCCAGCAGCTTGGCGGCTAGCTTCGACGAGCAGTACTTC.

The gene calls are TRBV5-1 and TRBJ2-1; D may correspond to TRBD1 or TRBD2 (5 bases each). The CDR3 is 14 residues long. Germline V gene sequence: CDR1 SGHRS, CDR2 YFSETQ. V was shortened by 4 bases and J by 8 bases, with 16 bases between the two germline ends. CDR3 in amino acids: CASSQLGVEDEQFF. CDR3 DNA sequence: TGCGCCAGCAGCCAACTAGGGGTTGAGGATGAGCAGTTCTTC.

This chain links TRBV3-1 with TRBJ1-1, with 8 bases that match TRBD1. J gave up 4 bases and V 4 bases, and 8 bases lay outside the gene matches. The length of the CDR3 is 15 residues. CDR1 is LGHDT, CDR2 YNNKEL, per germline (reference sequence). CDR3 nucleotides: TGTGCCAGCAGCCCGCACAGGGGGAAGGGCACTGAAGCTTTCTTT. It is translated as CASSPHRGKGTEAFF.